This T cell receptor beta chain was documented in a study of memory CD4+ T cells and cytomegalovirus serostatus. The sort gate was single viable CD3+CD4+CD8-CD45RO+ cells for memory CD4+ T cells. Donors' CMV status reflects serum IgG against pp150, pp28, p38, p52. Trimming left V 0 bases short and J 5 bases short, with 7 bases between. This CDR3 comprises 13 residues. CDR1 is LGHNA and CDR2 is YNFKEQ in the germline V gene. Study results and caveats: Median bootstrapped AUC for CMV status was around 0.96 originally, approximately 0.93 US-trained. CD4+ memory repertoires contained about 40% of the roughly 150 reported CMV TCRbeta sequences.

As regards this clone: Its specificity is not known.

Here immunoSEQ multiplex PCR was the method, and the copy in TCRdb shows in-frame clones only, minus some. The sample has about 58,000 clones, about four fifths seen once. This chain uses TRBV4-2 with TRBJ1-1; TRBD1 is a possible D gene (5 bases). Sequencing used memory CD4+ T cells from blood. The TCR was taken from an adult in good health and CMV-seronegative. Some clones in this sample may be carry-over from other donors' samples. Here the CDR3 reads CASSQERGTEAFF. DNA for the CDR3: TGTGCCAGCAGCCAAGAGCGGGGGACTGAAGCTTTCTTT.